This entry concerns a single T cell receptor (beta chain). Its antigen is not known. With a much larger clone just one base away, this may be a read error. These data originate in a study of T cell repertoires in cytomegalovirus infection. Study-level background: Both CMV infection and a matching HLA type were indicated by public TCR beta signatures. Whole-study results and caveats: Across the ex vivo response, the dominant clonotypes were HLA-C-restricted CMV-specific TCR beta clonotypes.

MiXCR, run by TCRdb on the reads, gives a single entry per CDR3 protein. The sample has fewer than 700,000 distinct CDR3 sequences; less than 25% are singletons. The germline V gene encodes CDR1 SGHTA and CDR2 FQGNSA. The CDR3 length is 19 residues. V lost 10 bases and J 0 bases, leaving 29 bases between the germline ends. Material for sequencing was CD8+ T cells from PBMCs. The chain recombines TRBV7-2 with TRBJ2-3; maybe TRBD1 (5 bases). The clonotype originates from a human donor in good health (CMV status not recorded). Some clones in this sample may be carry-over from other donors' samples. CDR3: CANMQKGWGRSLSTDTQYF. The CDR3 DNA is TGTGCCAACATGCAAAAGGGGTGGGGCCGTTCCCTTAGCACAGATACGCAGTATTTT.